The 23 T cell receptor beta chains presented below share a single source sample, sequenced in a study of blood T cell repertoires in COVID-19. Assay: immunoSEQ multiplex PCR; the TCRdb copy retains only in-frame clones and omits some. This sample has approximately 350,000 clones, with around 91% found just once. Sequencing input: peripheral blood. These receptors all stem from a woman aged 18-35 years who had recovered from COVID-19.

This sequence joins TRBV21-1 and TRBJ2-7; the D segment call TRBD1 is taken from the table without a DNA check. TRBV21-1 is shown as a pseudogene. The CDR3 is 16 amino acids. CDR3 amino acids: CASSKEGQAGRREQYV. CDR3 in DNA: TGTGCCAGCAGCAAAGAGGGACAGGCAGGTCGTCGCGAGCAGTACGTC.

In its sample, this clone was seen a few times. V is TRBV24-1 and J is TRBJ2-2; D perhaps matches TRBD1 (6 bases). From germline, CDR1 is KGHDR and CDR2 SFDVKD. The CDR3 runs to 19 residues. V was pared by 2 bases and J by 2 bases, with 20 bases between. In DNA form, the CDR3 reads TGTGCCACCAGTGATTCCAGACAGGAGTATAGGGAAAACACCGGGGAGCTGTTTTTT. Amino acid sequence: CATSDSRQEYRENTGELFF.

The chain uses TRBV3-1 (or the pseudogene TRBV3-2) and TRBJ1-6; perhaps TRBD1 as D (5 bases). Germline V gene sequence: CDR1 LGHDT, CDR2 YNNKEL (reference sequence). This CDR3 contains 16 residues. With 1 base removed from V and 10 bases from J, the gap between germline ends came to 17 bases. CDR3 residues: CASSQGPDTVESPLHF. In DNA form, the CDR3 reads TGTGCCAGCAGCCAAGGTCCGGACACGGTCGAATCACCCCTCCACTTT.

This chain joins TRBV5-1 and TRBJ1-5; D gene uncertain. Germline CDR1 SGHRS, CDR2 YFSETQ. The length of the CDR3 is 15 residues. The V end lost 0 bases, the J end lost 5 bases, and 12 bases lay between the germline ends. As DNA, the CDR3 is TGCGCCAGCAGCTTGGGGGCCGGGGAAGATCAGCCCCAGCATTTT. Translating gives CASSLGAGEDQPQHF.

The gene calls are TRBV7-2 and TRBJ1-5, with D perhaps TRBD1 (5 bases). Germline V gene sequence: CDR1 SGHTA, CDR2 FQGNSA. The CDR3 length is 15 residues. The germline V and J ends were trimmed by 5 bases and 5 bases, with 16 bases remaining between them. The CDR3 reads CASSPSTVAYQPQHF. The CDR3 DNA reads as TGTGCCAGCAGCCCCTCGACAGTAGCATATCAGCCCCAGCATTTT.

The J gene is TRBJ2-1, the V gene TRBV5-4; the D is unclear. There are 15 residues in the CDR3. The V end was cut by 3 bases, the J end by 0 bases, with 10 bases between. Germline-derived CDR1 and CDR2 are SGHNT and YYREEE (reference sequence). Here the CDR3 reads CASSSEASSYNEQFF. In nucleotides, the CDR3 is TGTGCCAGCAGCTCTGAGGCGAGCTCCTACAATGAGCAGTTCTTC. Based on the CDR3 plus reference TRBV5-4 and TRBJ2-1, the full variable domain is ETGVTQSPTHLIKTRGQQVTLRCSSQSGHNTVSWYQQALGQGPQFIFQYYREEENGRGNFPPRFSGLQFPNYSSELNVNALELDDSALYLCASSSEASSYNEQFFGPGTRLTVL.

V and J are TRBV3-1 (or the pseudogene TRBV3-2) and TRBJ2-1, with TRBD2 matching over 13 bases. V lost 3 bases and J lost 6; bases outside the gene matches: 17. The germline gives CDR1 LGHDT, CDR2 YNNKEL (reference sequence). The CDR3 covers 20 residues. In nucleotides, the CDR3 is TGTGCCAGCAGCCACAAGAGAGGGACTAGCGGGAAAGTATCACGCAATGAGCAGTTCTTC. Protein sequence: CASSHKRGTSGKVSRNEQFF.

As DNA, the CDR3 is TGCGCCAGCAGCCAAAAAATCCAGGGCAATGAGCAGTTCTTC. It encodes CASSQKIQGNEQFF. This sequence joins TRBV4-3 and TRBJ2-1; tentative D call: TRBD1 (5 bases). Trimming pared 2 bases from V and 6 bases from J, leaving 11 bases between. The CDR3 totals 14 residues. CDR1 and CDR2 from the germline V gene are LGHNA and YSLEER.

The CDR3 nucleotides read TGTGCCAGCAGCTTATCCTCCGGGACAGGGGGAGGTGGGGCCAACGTCCTGACTTTC. The encoded protein is CASSLSSGTGGGGANVLTF. The V and J genes are TRBV7-2 and TRBJ2-6; 11 positions agree with TRBD1. In germline, CDR1 is SGHTA, CDR2 FQGNSA. The CDR3 has 19 amino acids. V lost 2 bases and J lost 3; bases outside the gene matches: 9.

This chain uses TRBV5-1 with TRBJ1-1, with 7 nucleotides matching TRBD1. The CDR3 sequence is 11 residues long. CDR1 is SGHRS and CDR2 is YFSETQ in the germline V gene. V lost 0 bases to trimming and J lost 11 bases; unmatched junction nucleotides: 1. CDR3 DNA sequence: TGCGCCAGCAGCTTGGCAGGGGGGGCTTTCTTT. It specifies CASSLAGGAFF.

The chain employs TRBV25-1 and TRBJ2-7; 8 positions agree with TRBD1. The CDR3 covers 16 residues. CDR1 is MGHDK and CDR2 is SYGVNS in the germline V gene. With V trimmed by 5 bases and J by 5 bases, 14 bases remained unmatched. The CDR3 region is CASSQDRGTFSHEQYV. The CDR3, as DNA: TGTGCCAGCAGTCAAGACAGGGGAACGTTTTCCCACGAGCAGTACGTC.

The V and J genes are TRBV2 and TRBJ2-5; 12 nucleotides match TRBD2. CDR1 and CDR2 (germline): SNHLY, FYNNEI. This CDR3 comprises 14 residues. The trim removed 5 bases at V and 3 bases at J, leaving 1 base unmatched. CDR3 residues: CASSRTSGEETQYF. The CDR3 nucleotides read TGTGCCAGCAGTAGGACTAGCGGGGAAGAGACCCAGTACTTC. The full variable domain, with the rest looked up from reference TRBV2 and TRBJ2-5, is EPEVTQTPSHQVTQMGQEVILRCVPISNHLYFYWYRQILGQKVEFLVSFYNNEISEKSEIFDDQFSVERPDGSNFTLKIRSTKLEDSAMYFCASSRTSGEETQYFGPGTRLLVL.

The genes are TRBV4-1 and TRBJ2-1, with TRBD2 identical over 8 bases. Germline lookup yields CDR1 MGHRA and CDR2 YSYEKL. V lost 4 bases to trimming and J lost 4 bases; unmatched junction nucleotides: 0. This CDR3 comprises 13 residues. DNA for the CDR3: TGCGCCAGCAGCCTAGCGGGGTACAATGAGCAGTTCTTC. This gives the protein CASSLAGYNEQFF.

This chain uses TRBV25-1 with TRBJ1-2, with D perhaps TRBD1 (5 bases). Trimming left V 2 bases short and J 6 bases short, with 22 bases between. CDR3 size: 17 residues. CDR1 is MGHDK, CDR2 SYGVNS, per germline. DNA for the CDR3: TGTGCCAGCAGTGAACCGCTTTTTGACAGCGGGACTGATGGCTACACCTTC. Translating gives CASSEPLFDSGTDGYTF.

Only one count was recorded for this clone. The chain carries TRBV6-5 and TRBJ1-5, with a possible D match to TRBD1 (6 bases). This CDR3 comprises 15 residues. Germline assignment: CDR1 MNHEY and CDR2 SVGAGI. V was shortened by 6 bases and J by 0 bases, with 12 bases between the two germline ends. In DNA, the CDR3 is TGTGCCAGCAGGCCTCAGGGGAATAGCAATCAGCCCCAGCATTTT. It codes for CASRPQGNSNQPQHF.

The chain recombines TRBV19 with TRBJ1-1; D remains ambiguous. The CDR3 loop spans 14 amino acids. Germline CDR1 and CDR2: LNHDA and SQIVND (reference sequence). V was clipped by 3 bases and J by 0 bases, with 8 bases between them. The CDR3: CASSMAVMNTEAFF. CDR3 coding DNA: TGTGCCAGTAGTATGGCAGTGATGAACACTGAAGCTTTCTTT.

The rearrangement links TRBV5-1 to TRBJ2-1, with 7 nucleotides matching TRBD2. Unmatched junction bases numbered 12, after V lost 5 bases and J lost 4 bases. Germline CDR1 is SGHRS and CDR2 is YFSETQ. This CDR3 spans 16 amino acids. The CDR3 DNA is TGCGCCAGCAGGATGGCTAGCGGCCTTGGGTACAATGAGCAGTTCTTC. Its translation is CASRMASGLGYNEQFF.

In this sample, this clone turned up once. The rearrangement joins TRBV7-2 to TRBJ2-3; 7 bases are shared with TRBD2. The V segment lost 0 bases and the J segment 4 bases; nucleotides outside the gene matches: 7. Germline V gene lookup returns CDR1 SGHTA and CDR2 FQGNSA. The CDR3 covers 16 residues. This CDR3 is CASSLAGGRSSDTQYF. In nucleotides, the CDR3 is TGTGCCAGCAGCTTAGCGGGCGGGAGATCTTCAGATACGCAGTATTTT.

The rearrangement joins TRBV15 to TRBJ2-1, with 11 nucleotides matching TRBD2. This CDR3 is 16 amino acids long. V gave up 1 base and J gave up 6 bases; unmatched junction bases: 5. In germline, CDR1 is LNHNV, CDR2 YYDKDF (reference sequence). The chain's CDR3 is CATSRGLAGGGNEQFF. CDR3 DNA: TGTGCCACCAGCAGAGGTCTAGCGGGAGGAGGCAATGAGCAGTTCTTC. Looking up the rest from reference TRBV15 and TRBJ2-1 gives the full variable domain: DAMVIQNPRYQVTQFGKPVTLSCSQTLNHNVMYWYQQKSSQAPKLLFHYYDKDFNNEADTPDNFQSRRPNTSFCFLDIRSPGLGDTAMYLCATSRGLAGGGNEQFFGPGTRLTVL.

This sequence joins TRBV7-9 and TRBJ2-2, with 7 bases lining up with TRBD2. Germline V gene data show CDR1 as SEHNR and CDR2 as FQNEAQ (reference sequence). This CDR3 contains 15 residues. V lost 2 bases to trimming and J lost 4 bases; unmatched junction nucleotides: 4. In nucleotides, the CDR3 is TGTGCCAGCAGCTTATGGACTAGTACCACCGGGGAGCTGTTTTTT. It specifies CASSLWTSTTGELFF.

This chain joins TRBV6-2 or TRBV6-3 and TRBJ2-1, with D tentatively TRBD2 (5 bases). CDR1 is MNHEY and CDR2 is SVGEGT in the germline V gene. The CDR3 is 14 residues long. Trimming removed 2 bases from V and 6 bases from J, with 11 bases in between. CDR3 protein: CASSYRLAFNEQFF. The CDR3 DNA is TGTGCCAGCAGTTACAGGCTAGCTTTCAATGAGCAGTTCTTC.

The chain carries TRBV21-1 and TRBJ2-1; the table assigns TRBD2, which was not confirmed against the DNA. TRBV21-1 is shown as a pseudogene. This CDR3 contains 19 residues. CDR3 residues: CASSKAGTSGSTSYNEQFF. Written as DNA, the CDR3 is TGTGCCAGCAGCAAAGCCGGGACTAGCGGGAGTACCTCCTACAATGAGCAGTTCTTC.

V and J are TRBV25-1 and TRBJ1-1; 10 nucleotides agree with TRBD1. The ends lost 6 bases at V and 8 bases at J; junction bases unmatched: 9. The CDR3 has 14 amino acids. CDR1 is MGHDK and CDR2 is SYGVNS in the germline V gene. CDR3 nucleotides: TGTGCCAGCAGAGACAGGGGGCAGAGCGTCGAAGCTTTCTTT. Amino acids: CASRDRGQSVEAFF.